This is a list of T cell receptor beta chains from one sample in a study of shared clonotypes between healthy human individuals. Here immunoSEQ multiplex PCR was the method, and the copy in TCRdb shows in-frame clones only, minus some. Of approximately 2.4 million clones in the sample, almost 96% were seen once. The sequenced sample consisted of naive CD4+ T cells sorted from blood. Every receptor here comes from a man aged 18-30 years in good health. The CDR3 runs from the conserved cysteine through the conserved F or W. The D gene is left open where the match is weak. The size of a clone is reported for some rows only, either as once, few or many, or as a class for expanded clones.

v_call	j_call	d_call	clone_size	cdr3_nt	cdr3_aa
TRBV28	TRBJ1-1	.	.	TGTGCCAGCAGTACGCCCGTGCGGGGTAAGACTGAAGCTTTCTTT	CASSTPVRGKTEAFF
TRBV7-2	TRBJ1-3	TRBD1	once	TGTGCCAGCAGCTTAGGCCAGGGGGCTGGAAACACCATATATTTT	CASSLGQGAGNTIYF
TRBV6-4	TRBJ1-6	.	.	TGTGCCAGCAGTAAAGGGGCGGATCATAATTCACCCCTCCACTTT	CASSKGADHNSPLHF
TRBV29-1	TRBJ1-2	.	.	TGCAGCGTTGCCTTGGGTTTGGAGTATGGCTACACCTTC	CSVALGLEYGYTF
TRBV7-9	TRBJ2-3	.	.	TGTGCCAGCAGCTTAGCGCTTACGGGGAGCACAGATACGCAGTATTTT	CASSLALTGSTDTQYF
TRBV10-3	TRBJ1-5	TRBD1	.	TGTGCCATCAGTGACGGGACAGGGCTGGGGCAGCCCCAGCATTTT	CAISDGTGLGQPQHF
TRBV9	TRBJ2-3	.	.	TGTGCCAGCAGCAACTTGGGGTCCGGCACAGATACGCAGTATTTT	CASSNLGSGTDTQYF
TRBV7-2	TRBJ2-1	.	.	TGTGCCAGCAGCTTAGGAGGAGGGGCCCACAATGAGCAGTTCTTC	CASSLGGGAHNEQFF
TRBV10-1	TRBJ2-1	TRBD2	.	TGCGCCAGCCAACGCAGCGGGGCTTACAATGAGCAGTTCTTC	CASQRSGAYNEQFF
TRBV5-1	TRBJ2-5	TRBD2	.	TGCGCCAGCAGCTCCGGCGGACTAGCGGGAGGATCAGAGACCCAGTACTTC	CASSSGGLAGGSETQYF
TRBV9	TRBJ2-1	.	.	TGTGCCAGCACCCCCCTGGGGGGGCCAAGCAATGAGCAGTTCTTC	CASTPLGGPSNEQFF
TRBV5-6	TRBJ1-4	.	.	TGTGCCAGCAGCACCCGGACGGGACCAAATGAAAAACTGTTTTTT	CASSTRTGPNEKLFF
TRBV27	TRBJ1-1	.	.	TGTGCCAACCCCAGGTCGACAGGCCTGAACACTGAAGCTTTCTTT	CANPRSTGLNTEAFF
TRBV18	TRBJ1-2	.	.	TGTGCCAGCTCACCACCTGGAGGCCCAGTAACTGACTATGGCTACACCTTC	CASSPPGGPVTDYGYTF
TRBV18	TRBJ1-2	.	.	TGTGCCAGCTCACCCGACGGAACAGGGCCTGGCTACACCTTC	CASSPDGTGPGYTF
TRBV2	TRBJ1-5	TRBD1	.	TGTGCCAGCAGTGGGACAGGGGGAGGATATCAGCCCCAGCATTTT	CASSGTGGGYQPQHF
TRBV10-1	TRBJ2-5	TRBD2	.	TGCGCCAGCAGTGAGCTAGCGGGGGGTGGAGAGACCCAGTACTTC	CASSELAGGGETQYF
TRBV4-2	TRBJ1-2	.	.	TGTGCCAGCAGCCAAGATATATTGGCCAGCTCCGTAGATGGCTACACCTTC	CASSQDILASSVDGYTF
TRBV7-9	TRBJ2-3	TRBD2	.	TGTGCCAGCAGCTTCCTGGGACTAGGAGATACGCAGTATTTT	CASSFLGLGDTQYF
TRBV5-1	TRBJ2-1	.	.	TGCGCCAGCAGCTTGGCCCAGGCCTCCTACAATGAGCAGTTCTTC	CASSLAQASYNEQFF
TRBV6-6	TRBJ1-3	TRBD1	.	TGTGCCAGCAGTTCCGGGGACAGGCACACCATATATTTT	CASSSGDRHTIYF
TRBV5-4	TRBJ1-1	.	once	TGTGCCAGCAGATATGAGAGGGGCAATCCGAACACTGAAGCTTTCTTT	CASRYERGNPNTEAFF
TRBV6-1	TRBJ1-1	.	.	TGTGCCAGCAGTGATATAGGGCTAGCCACTGAAGCTTTCTTT	CASSDIGLATEAFF
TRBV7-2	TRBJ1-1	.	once	TGTGCCAGCAGCTTGGCGGGGATGAACACTGAAGCTTTCTTT	CASSLAGMNTEAFF
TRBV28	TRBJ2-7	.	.	TGTGCCACCCTACAGGGTGGGGTGTACGAGCAGTACTTC	CATLQGGVYEQYF
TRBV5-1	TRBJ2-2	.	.	TGCGCCAGCAGCTTGGTTTCGAACACCGGGGAGCTGTTTTTT	CASSLVSNTGELFF
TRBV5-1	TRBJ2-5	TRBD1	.	TGCGCCAGCAGACCTGGACAGGGCGAAGAGACCCAGTACTTC	CASRPGQGEETQYF
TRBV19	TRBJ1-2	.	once	TGTGCCAGCCACAGATTAAACTATGGCTACACCTTC	CASHRLNYGYTF
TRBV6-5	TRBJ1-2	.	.	TGTGCCAGCAGTTACACCCGGGACCCAAAACGGGGTGGCTACACCTTC	CASSYTRDPKRGGYTF
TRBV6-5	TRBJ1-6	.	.	TGTGCCAGCAGTTCTAATAATTCACCCCTCCACTTT	CASSSNNSPLHF
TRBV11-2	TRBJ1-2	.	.	TGTGCCAGCAGCTTTAGTAGGGACTATGGCTACACCTTC	CASSFSRDYGYTF
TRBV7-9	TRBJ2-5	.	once	TGTGCCAGCAGCTGGGGGCTTCGGGAGACCCAGTACTTC	CASSWGLRETQYF
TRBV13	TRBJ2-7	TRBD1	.	TGTGCCAGCAGCTTCCGGGACAGGGGGCCGTACGAGCAGTACTTC	CASSFRDRGPYEQYF
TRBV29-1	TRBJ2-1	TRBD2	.	TGCAGCGTCACCCCAGGACTAGCGAGGGATGAGCAGTTCTTC	CSVTPGLARDEQFF
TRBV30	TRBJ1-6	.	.	TGTGCCTGGAGTGTTGGACAAGGGGTACCACCCCTCCACTTT	CAWSVGQGVPPLHF
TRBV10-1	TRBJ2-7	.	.	TGCGCCAGCAGTCGGGACTGGGTTGAAGAGCAGTACTTC	CASSRDWVEEQYF
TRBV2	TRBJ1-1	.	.	TGTGCCAGCACATTTGACCGGGATTATACTGAAGCTTTCTTT	CASTFDRDYTEAFF
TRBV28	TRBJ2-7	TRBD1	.	TGTGCCAGCAGTTTCGGGGACAGGGTCGAGCAGTACTTC	CASSFGDRVEQYF
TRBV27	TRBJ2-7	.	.	TGTGCCAGCACGCCATTCCGGGACACCGGGCTCAAGCAGTACTTC	CASTPFRDTGLKQYF
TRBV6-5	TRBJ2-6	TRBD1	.	TGTGCCAGCAGTTACCCAGGGACAGGGAGCGTCCTGACTTTC	CASSYPGTGSVLTF
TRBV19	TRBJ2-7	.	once	TGTGCCAGTAGCAGGGACATTTTTTTAGAGCAGTACTTC	CASSRDIFLEQYF
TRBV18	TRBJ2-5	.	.	TGTGCCAGCTCACGGTCTAAATTGGAGACCCAGTACTTC	CASSRSKLETQYF
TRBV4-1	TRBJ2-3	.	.	TGCGCCAGCAGGGCTAGGCTCTTCACAGATACGCAGTATTTT	CASRARLFTDTQYF
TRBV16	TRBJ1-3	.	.	TGTGCCAGCAGCCAATCTGCGGGGACCGCTGGAAACACCATATATTTT	CASSQSAGTAGNTIYF
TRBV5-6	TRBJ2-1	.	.	TGTGCCAGCAGCAGATCGCGGGGCCCAAGCTCCTACAATGAGCAGTTCTTC	CASSRSRGPSSYNEQFF
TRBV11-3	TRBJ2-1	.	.	TGTGCCAGCAGCTCCGGAGGGCCCGTCGTGTACAATGAGCAGTTCTTC	CASSSGGPVVYNEQFF
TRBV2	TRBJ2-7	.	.	TGTGCCAGCATGATGATGGGTATGTACGAGCAGTACTTC	CASMMMGMYEQYF
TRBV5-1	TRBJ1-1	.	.	TGCGCCAGCAGCTTGGATGGGTTACCGAACACTGAAGCTTTCTTT	CASSLDGLPNTEAFF
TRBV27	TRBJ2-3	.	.	TGTGCCAGCAGTTTTCGGGGAGATACGCAGTATTTT	CASSFRGDTQYF
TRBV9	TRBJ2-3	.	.	TGTGCCAGCAGCACTCGACGGGAGTCTAGCACAGATACGCAGTATTTT	CASSTRRESSTDTQYF
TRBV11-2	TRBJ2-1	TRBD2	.	TGTGCCAGCAGCTTAATAGCGGGGGGCTACAATGAGCAGTTCTTC	CASSLIAGGYNEQFF
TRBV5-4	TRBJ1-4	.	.	TGTGCCAGCAGCTTGGATCGGGGGCCGAATGAAAAACTGTTTTTT	CASSLDRGPNEKLFF
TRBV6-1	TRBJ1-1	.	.	TGTGCCAGCACGTCGGGGAGTGCGGGGAACACTGAAGCTTTCTTT	CASTSGSAGNTEAFF
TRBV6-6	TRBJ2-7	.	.	TGTGCCAGCAGTTCGTACACTCAGACCTACGAGCAGTACTTC	CASSSYTQTYEQYF
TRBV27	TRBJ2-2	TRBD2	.	TGTGCCAGCAAGAGTAGCGGGGCCCCCACCGGGGAGCTGTTTTTT	CASKSSGAPTGELFF
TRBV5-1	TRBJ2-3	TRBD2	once	TGCGCCAGCAGCTTCTTTACTAGCGGGACCGGCACAGATACGCAGTATTTT	CASSFFTSGTGTDTQYF